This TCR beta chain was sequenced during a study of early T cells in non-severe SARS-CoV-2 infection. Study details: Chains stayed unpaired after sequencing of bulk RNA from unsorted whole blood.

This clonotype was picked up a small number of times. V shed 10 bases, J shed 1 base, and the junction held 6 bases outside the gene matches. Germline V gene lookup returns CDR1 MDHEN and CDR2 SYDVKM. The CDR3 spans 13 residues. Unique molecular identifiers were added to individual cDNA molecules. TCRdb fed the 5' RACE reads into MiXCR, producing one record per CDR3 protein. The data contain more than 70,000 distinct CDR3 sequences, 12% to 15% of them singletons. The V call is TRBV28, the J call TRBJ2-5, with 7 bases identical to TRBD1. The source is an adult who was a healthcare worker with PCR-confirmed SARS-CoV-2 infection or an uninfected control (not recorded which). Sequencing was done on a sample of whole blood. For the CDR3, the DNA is TGTGCCACTAGGGACAGTGCCCAAGAGACCCAGTACTTC. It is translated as CATRDSAQETQYF.